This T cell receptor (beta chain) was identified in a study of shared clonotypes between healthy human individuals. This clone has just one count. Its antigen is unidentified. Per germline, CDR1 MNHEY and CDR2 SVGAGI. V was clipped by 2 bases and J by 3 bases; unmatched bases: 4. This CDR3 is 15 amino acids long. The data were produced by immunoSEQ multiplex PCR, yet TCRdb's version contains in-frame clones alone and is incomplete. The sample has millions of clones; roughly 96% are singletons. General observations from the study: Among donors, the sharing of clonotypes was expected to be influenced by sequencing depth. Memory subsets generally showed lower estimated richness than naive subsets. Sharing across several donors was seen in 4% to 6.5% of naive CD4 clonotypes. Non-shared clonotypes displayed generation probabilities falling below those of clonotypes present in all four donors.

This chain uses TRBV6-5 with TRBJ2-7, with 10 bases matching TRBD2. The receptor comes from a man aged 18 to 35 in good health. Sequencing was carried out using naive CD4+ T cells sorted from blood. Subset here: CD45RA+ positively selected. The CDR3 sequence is CASSYVASGSYEQYF. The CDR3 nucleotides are TGTGCCAGCAGTTACGTAGCTAGCGGGAGCTACGAGCAGTACTTC.